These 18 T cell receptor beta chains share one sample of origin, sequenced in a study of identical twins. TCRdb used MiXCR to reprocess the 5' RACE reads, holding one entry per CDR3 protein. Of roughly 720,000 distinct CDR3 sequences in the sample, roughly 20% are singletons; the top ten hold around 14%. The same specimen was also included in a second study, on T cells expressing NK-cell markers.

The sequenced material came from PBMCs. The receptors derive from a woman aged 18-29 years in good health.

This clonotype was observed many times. Here the CDR3 reads CASSWNALYGYTF. CDR3 nucleotide sequence: TGTGCCAGCAGCTGGAACGCACTCTATGGCTACACCTTC. The chain carries TRBV7-9 and TRBJ1-2; D is unclear. Deletions cut 4 bases from V and 4 bases from J, with 10 bases between. CDR1 and CDR2 (germline): SEHNR, FQNEAQ (reference sequence). CDR3 length equals 13 residues. The full variable domain, rest sourced from reference TRBV7-9 and TRBJ1-2, is DTGVSQNPRHKITKRGQNVTFRCDPISEHNRLYWYRQTLGQGPEFLTYFQNEAQLEKSRLLSDRFSAERPKGSFSTLEIQRTEQGDSAMYLCASSWNALYGYTFGSGTRLTVV.

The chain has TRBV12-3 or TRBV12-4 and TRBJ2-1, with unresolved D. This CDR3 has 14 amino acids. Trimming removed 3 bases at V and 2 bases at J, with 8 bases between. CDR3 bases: TGTGCCAGCAGTTTGGGAAACCCCTACAATGAGCAGTTCTTC. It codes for CASSLGNPYNEQFF.

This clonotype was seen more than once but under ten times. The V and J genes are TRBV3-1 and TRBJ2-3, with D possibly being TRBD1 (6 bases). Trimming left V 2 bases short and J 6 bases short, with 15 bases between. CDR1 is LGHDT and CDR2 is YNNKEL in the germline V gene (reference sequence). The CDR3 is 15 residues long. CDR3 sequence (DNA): TGTGCCAGCAGCCAATCGCGGACAGAGGGGGATACGCAGTATTTT. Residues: CASSQSRTEGDTQYF.

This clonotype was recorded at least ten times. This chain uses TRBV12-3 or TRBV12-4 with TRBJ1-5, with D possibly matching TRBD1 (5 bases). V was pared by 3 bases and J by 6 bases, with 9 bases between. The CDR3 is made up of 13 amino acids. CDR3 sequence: CASSLGGGQPQHF. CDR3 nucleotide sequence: TGTGCCAGCAGTTTGGGGGGGGGTCAGCCCCAGCATTTT.

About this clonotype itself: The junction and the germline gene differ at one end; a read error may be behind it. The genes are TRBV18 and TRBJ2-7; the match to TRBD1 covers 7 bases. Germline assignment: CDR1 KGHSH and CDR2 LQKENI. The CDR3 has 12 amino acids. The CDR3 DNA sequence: TGCGCCTCAGGGACAGTAACCTACGAGCAGTACTTC. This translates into CASGTVTYEQYF.

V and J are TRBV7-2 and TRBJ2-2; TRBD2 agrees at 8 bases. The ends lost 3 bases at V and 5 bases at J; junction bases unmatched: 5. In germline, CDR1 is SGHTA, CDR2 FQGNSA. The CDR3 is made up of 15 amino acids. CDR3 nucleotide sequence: TGTGCCAGCAGCTTGGGACTAGTCAGGACCGGGGAGCTGTTTTTT. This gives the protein CASSLGLVRTGELFF.

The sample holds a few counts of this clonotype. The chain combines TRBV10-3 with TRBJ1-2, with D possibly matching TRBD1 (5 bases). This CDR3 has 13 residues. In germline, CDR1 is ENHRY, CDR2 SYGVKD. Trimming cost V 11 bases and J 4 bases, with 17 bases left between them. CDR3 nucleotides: TGTGCCTCCGGACATGCGGGGCTCTATGGCTACACCTTC. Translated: CASGHAGLYGYTF.

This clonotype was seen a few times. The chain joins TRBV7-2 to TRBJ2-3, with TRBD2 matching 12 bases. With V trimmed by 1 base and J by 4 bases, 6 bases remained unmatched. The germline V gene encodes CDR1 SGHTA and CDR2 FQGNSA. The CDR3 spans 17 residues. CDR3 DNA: TGTGCCAGCAGCTTAGTCCCGACTAGCGGGAGTTCAGATACGCAGTATTTT. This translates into CASSLVPTSGSSDTQYF.

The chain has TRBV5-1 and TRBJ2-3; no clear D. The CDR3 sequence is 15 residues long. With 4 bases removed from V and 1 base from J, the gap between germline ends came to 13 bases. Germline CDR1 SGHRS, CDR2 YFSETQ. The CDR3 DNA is TGCGCCAGCAGCCAGTTCGTGGGCGGCACAGATACGCAGTATTTT. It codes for CASSQFVGGTDTQYF.

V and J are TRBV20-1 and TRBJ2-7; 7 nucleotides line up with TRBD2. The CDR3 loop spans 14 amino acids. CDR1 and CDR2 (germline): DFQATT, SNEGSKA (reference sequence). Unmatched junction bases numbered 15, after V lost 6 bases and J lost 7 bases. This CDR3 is CSAKKRERSREQYF. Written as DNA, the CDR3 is TGCAGTGCAAAAAAGCGGGAACGGTCGCGGGAGCAGTACTTC.

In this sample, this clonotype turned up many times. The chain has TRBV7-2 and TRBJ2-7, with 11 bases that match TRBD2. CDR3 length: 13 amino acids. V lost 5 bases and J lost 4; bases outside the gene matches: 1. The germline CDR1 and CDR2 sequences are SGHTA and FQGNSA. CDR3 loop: CASSPSGRYEQYF. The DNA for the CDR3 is TGTGCCAGCAGCCCTAGCGGGAGGTACGAGCAGTACTTC.

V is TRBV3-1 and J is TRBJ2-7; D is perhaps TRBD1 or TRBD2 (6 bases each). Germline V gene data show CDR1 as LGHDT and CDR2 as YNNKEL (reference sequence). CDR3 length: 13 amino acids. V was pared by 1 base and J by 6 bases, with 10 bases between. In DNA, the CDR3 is TGTGCCAGCAGCCAAGCCAGGGGAGGCGAGCAGTACTTC. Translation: CASSQARGGEQYF.

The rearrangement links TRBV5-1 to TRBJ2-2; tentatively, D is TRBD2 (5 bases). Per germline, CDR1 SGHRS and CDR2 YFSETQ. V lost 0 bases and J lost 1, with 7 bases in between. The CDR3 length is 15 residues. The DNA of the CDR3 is TGCGCCAGCAGCTTGGCGGGGAAGAACACCGGGGAGCTGTTTTTT. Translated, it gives CASSLAGKNTGELFF. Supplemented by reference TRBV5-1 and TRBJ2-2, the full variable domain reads KAGVTQTPRYLIKTRGQQVTLSCSPISGHRSVSWYQQTPGQGLQFLFEYFSETQRNKGNFPGRFSGRQFSNSRSEMNVSTLELGDSALYLCASSLAGKNTGELFFGEGSRLTVL.

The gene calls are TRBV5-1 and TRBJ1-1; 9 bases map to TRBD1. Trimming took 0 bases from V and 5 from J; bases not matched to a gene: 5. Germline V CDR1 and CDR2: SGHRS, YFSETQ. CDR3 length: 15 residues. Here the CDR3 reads CASSLEGTGRTEAFF. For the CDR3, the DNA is TGCGCCAGCAGCTTGGAAGGGACAGGGAGGACTGAAGCTTTCTTT.

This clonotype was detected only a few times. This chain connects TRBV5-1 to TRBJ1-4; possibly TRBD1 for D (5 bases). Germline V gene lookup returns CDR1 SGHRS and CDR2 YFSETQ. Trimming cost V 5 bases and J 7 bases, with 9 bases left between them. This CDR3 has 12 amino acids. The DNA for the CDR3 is TGCGCCAGCAGGGCGGGGGGTGAAAAACTGTTTTTT. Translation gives CASRAGGEKLFF.

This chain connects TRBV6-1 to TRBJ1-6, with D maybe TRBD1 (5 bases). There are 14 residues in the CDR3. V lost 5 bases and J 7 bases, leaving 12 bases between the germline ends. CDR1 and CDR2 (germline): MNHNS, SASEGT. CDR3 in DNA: TGTGCCAGCAGTCCGGGACCCGGAAATTCACCCCTCCACTTT. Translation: CASSPGPGNSPLHF.

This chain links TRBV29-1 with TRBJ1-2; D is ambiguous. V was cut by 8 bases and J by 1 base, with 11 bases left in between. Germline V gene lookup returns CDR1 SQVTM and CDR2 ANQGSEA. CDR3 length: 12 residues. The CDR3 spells CSSTEGNYGYTF. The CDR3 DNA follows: TGCAGCTCGACTGAGGGTAACTATGGCTACACCTTC.

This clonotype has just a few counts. Here the CDR3 reads CSVAARNSGNTIYF. The DNA for the CDR3 is TGCAGCGTCGCCGCCCGCAACTCTGGAAACACCATATATTTT. The chain uses TRBV29-1 and TRBJ1-3, with no clear D. The V gene's germline CDR1 is SQVTM and CDR2 ANQGSEA. CDR3 length equals 14 residues. V dropped 6 bases and J dropped 0 bases, with 12 bases sitting between them. Full variable domain (outside the CDR3, taken from reference TRBV29-1 and TRBJ1-3): SAVISQKPSRDICQRGTSLTIQCQVDSQVTMMFWYRQQPGQSLTLIATANQGSEATYESGFVIDKFPISRPNLTFSTLTVSNMSPEDSSIYLCSVAARNSGNTIYFGEGSWLTVV.